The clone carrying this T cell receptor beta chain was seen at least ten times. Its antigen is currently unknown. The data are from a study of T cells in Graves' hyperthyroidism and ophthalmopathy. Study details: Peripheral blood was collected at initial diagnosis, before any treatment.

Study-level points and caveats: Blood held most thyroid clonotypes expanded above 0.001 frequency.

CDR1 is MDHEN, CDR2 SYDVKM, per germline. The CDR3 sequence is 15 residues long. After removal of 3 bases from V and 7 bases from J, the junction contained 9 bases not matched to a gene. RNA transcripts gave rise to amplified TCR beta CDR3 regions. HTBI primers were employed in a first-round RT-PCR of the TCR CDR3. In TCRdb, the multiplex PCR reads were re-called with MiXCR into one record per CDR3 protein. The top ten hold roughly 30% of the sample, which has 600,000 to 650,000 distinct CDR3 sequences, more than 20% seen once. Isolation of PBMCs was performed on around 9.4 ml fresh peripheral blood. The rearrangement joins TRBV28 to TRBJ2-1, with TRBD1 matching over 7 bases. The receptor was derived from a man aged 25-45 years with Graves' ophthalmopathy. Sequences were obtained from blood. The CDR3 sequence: CASSLTGYLLNEQFF. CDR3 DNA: TGTGCCAGCAGTTTGACAGGGTACCTTCTAAATGAGCAGTTCTTC. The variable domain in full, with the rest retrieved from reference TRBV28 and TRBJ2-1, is DVKVTQSSRYLVKRTGEKVFLECVQDMDHENMFWYRQDPGLGLRLIYFSYDVKMKEKGDIPEGYSVSREKKERFSLILESASTNQTSMYLCASSLTGYLLNEQFFGPGTRLTVL.